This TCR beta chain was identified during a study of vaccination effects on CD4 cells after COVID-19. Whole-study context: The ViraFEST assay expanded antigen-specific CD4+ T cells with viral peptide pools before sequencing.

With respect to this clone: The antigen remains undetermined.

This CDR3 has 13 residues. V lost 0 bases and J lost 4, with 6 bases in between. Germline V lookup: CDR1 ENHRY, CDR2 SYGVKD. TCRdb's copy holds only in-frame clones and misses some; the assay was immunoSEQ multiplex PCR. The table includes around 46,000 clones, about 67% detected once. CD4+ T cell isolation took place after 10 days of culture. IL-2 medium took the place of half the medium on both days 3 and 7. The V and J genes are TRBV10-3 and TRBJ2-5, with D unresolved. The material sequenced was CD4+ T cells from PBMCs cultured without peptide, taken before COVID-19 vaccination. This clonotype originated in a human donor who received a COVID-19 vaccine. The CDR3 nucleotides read TGTGCCATCAGTGAGTCCTTACTAGAGACCCAGTACTTC. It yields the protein CAISESLLETQYF.